This entry lists 27 T cell receptor beta chains sequenced from one sample in a study of Graves' ophthalmopathy and Graves' hyperthyroidism. As the template, RNA transcripts were used to amplify TCR beta CDR3 regions. HTBI primers were employed in first-round RT-PCR, then a second-round multiplex PCR followed. Each CDR3 protein is one row after TCRdb ran MiXCR on the multiplex PCR reads. The repertoire includes hundreds of thousands of distinct CDR3 sequences, over 20% of them detected once, and around 6.9% sits in the top ten. Material for sequencing was peripheral blood. The source is a woman aged 18-35 years with stable Graves' hyperthyroidism. Some clones in this sample may be carry-over from other donors' samples.

This clonotype was seen many times. J is TRBJ2-5 and V is TRBV2; 10 positions agree with TRBD2. Germline V gives CDR1 SNHLY, CDR2 FYNNEI. CDR3 length: 13 residues. V lost 5 bases and J lost 5; bases outside the gene matches: 2. The CDR3 protein is CASSQGLAETQYF. Here the CDR3 DNA reads TGTGCCAGCAGTCAGGGACTAGCGGAGACCCAGTACTTC. The full variable domain, with the rest looked up from reference TRBV2 and TRBJ2-5, is EPEVTQTPSHQVTQMGQEVILRCVPISNHLYFYWYRQILGQKVEFLVSFYNNEISEKSEIFDDQFSVERPDGSNFTLKIRSTKLEDSAMYFCASSQGLAETQYFGPGTRLLVL.

The gene calls are TRBV7-9 and TRBJ2-7; 8 nucleotides line up with TRBD1. V shed 2 bases, J shed 3 bases, and the junction held 0 bases outside the gene matches. Per germline, CDR1 SEHNR and CDR2 FQNEAQ (reference sequence). This CDR3 has 13 amino acids. CDR3 nucleotides: TGTGCCAGCAGCTTAACAGGGGGCTACGAGCAGTACGTC. It encodes CASSLTGGYEQYV.

This chain joins TRBV6-2 or TRBV6-3 and TRBJ1-1, with D unclear. The CDR3 totals 14 residues. CDR1 is MNHEY and CDR2 is SVGEGT in the germline V gene. V shed 0 bases and J shed 5 bases, with 10 bases lying between them. CDR3 region: CASSYSGSGTEAFF. The CDR3 DNA follows: TGTGCCAGCAGTTACTCTGGGAGTGGAACTGAAGCTTTCTTT.

With regard to this clonotype: With a much larger clone just one base away, this may be a read error. Since the CDR3 does not end with the conserved phenylalanine or tryptophan, this likely comes from a read error. The gene calls are TRBV6-2 or TRBV6-3 and TRBJ1-2; no firm D call. Germline lookup yields CDR1 MNHEY and CDR2 SVGEGT. The ends were cut back, 5 bases at V and 6 bases at J, with 16 bases in the middle. The CDR3 runs to 14 residues. The CDR3 DNA reads TGTGCCAGCAGTGCCTATCCGGCGGGAGATGGCTACACCGTC. It translates to CASSAYPAGDGYTV.

This clonotype showed up many times. In DNA form, the CDR3 reads TGTGCCAGCAGTAGACAGCCAACAGGGGCCCTGGGTCACGAGCAGTACTTC. Amino acids: CASSRQPTGALGHEQYF. V usage is TRBV2 and J usage is TRBJ2-7, with TRBD1 identical over 7 bases. CDR1 SNHLY and CDR2 FYNNEI come from the germline V gene. The V gene end was trimmed by 5 bases and the J gene end by 5 bases; junction bases not matched to a gene: 18. This CDR3 region has 17 residues.

The chain employs TRBV28 and TRBJ2-5; TRBD1 matches 7 bases. J was trimmed by 3 bases and V by 6 bases; bases with no gene match: 13. CDR3 length equals 16 residues. The germline CDR1 and CDR2 sequences are MDHEN and SYDVKM. The CDR3 DNA is TGTGCCAGCAGCTCTACCGGGACAGTGTCGAAAGAGACCCAGTACTTC. Protein: CASSSTGTVSKETQYF. Combining the CDR3 with reference TRBV28 and TRBJ2-5 gives the whole variable domain DVKVTQSSRYLVKRTGEKVFLECVQDMDHENMFWYRQDPGLGLRLIYFSYDVKMKEKGDIPEGYSVSREKKERFSLILESASTNQTSMYLCASSSTGTVSKETQYFGPGTRLLVL.

J is TRBJ2-2 and V is TRBV11-2; 8 bases map to TRBD2. Trimming removed 8 bases from V and 1 base from J; junction bases left unmatched: 6. This CDR3 spans 15 amino acids. The germline CDR1 and CDR2 sequences are SGHAT and FQNNGV. In nucleotides, the CDR3 is TGTGCCAGCTCCCGGGGGGGCATGAACACCGGGGAGCTGTTTTTT. Protein: CASSRGGMNTGELFF.

This clonotype has ten or more counts. The CDR3 nucleotides are TGTGCCAGCAGTTCCAGCAGGGCGGGGGGCGACACCGGGGAGCTGTTTTTT. It translates to CASSSSRAGGDTGELFF. This rearrangement joins TRBV11-2 to TRBJ2-2; 8 positions match TRBD2. The length of the CDR3 is 17 residues. Looked up from germline, CDR1 is SGHAT and CDR2 is FQNNGV. Losses at the gene ends were 6 bases for V and 3 bases for J; bases not matched to a gene: 12.

The V and J genes are TRBV12-3 or TRBV12-4 and TRBJ1-1; D gene uncertain. V lost 5 bases to trimming and J lost 7 bases, with 11 bases between them. The CDR3 runs 12 residues. The CDR3 DNA sequence: TGTGCCAGCAGTCACATACGGGTTGAAGCTTTCTTT. Its translation: CASSHIRVEAFF.

The V gene is TRBV20-1, the J gene TRBJ2-7, with D perhaps TRBD1 (5 bases). Germline CDR1 and CDR2: DFQATT and SNEGSKA (reference sequence). V lost 3 bases and J lost 3, with 9 bases in between. The CDR3 contains 12 residues. In DNA, the CDR3 is TGCAGTGCTAGTCACAGGAACTACGAGCAGTACTTC. Translated: CSASHRNYEQYF.

The chain couples TRBV5-1 to TRBJ2-7; 8 bases are shared with TRBD2. Germline V gene data show CDR1 as SGHRS and CDR2 as YFSETQ. J was trimmed by 1 base and V by 2 bases; bases with no gene match: 11. The CDR3 spans 17 residues. Written as DNA, the CDR3 is TGCGCCAGCAGCTTAGAACCGGGACTAGGGTTTTCCTACGAGCAGTACTTC. Its protein is CASSLEPGLGFSYEQYF.

The table lists this clonotype with many counts. This chain uses TRBV6-1 with TRBJ1-1; a weak D match, TRBD1 (5 bases). V was pared by 6 bases and J by 4 bases, with 18 bases between. Germline CDR1 reads MNHNS; CDR2 reads SASEGT. The CDR3 contains 15 residues. CDR3 bases: TGTGCCAGCAGACCCATTTCAGACAGCCTCACTGAAGCTTTCTTT. It translates to CASRPISDSLTEAFF.

The V gene is TRBV6-1, the J gene TRBJ2-6; D ambiguous. V was cut by 8 bases and J by 0 bases, with 14 bases left in between. CDR1 is MNHNS, CDR2 SASEGT, per germline. This CDR3 has 16 residues. The CDR3 DNA is TGTGCCAGCTGCCCACAGCCAAACTCTGGGGCCAACGTCCTGACTTTC. Its protein is CASCPQPNSGANVLTF.

This clonotype appeared many times. The rearrangement joins TRBV6-4 to TRBJ2-2, with a weak D call TRBD2 (6 bases). The CDR3 loop spans 17 amino acids. Germline CDR1 is MRHNA and CDR2 is SNTAGT. Trimming pared 6 bases from V and 5 bases from J, leaving 22 bases between. The CDR3 DNA is TGTGCCAGCAGCGTAACCGGGGGTAGGAGGAAGACCGGGGAGCTGTTTTTT. It encodes CASSVTGGRRKTGELFF.

This clonotype was detected many times. V gene TRBV7-6 combines with J gene TRBJ2-2; perhaps TRBD2 as D (6 bases). V was pared by 5 bases and J by 6 bases, with 13 bases between. Germline loops: CDR1 SGHVS, CDR2 FNYEAQ. This CDR3 is 14 amino acids long. CDR3 residues: CASSAGWGAGELFF. In DNA, the CDR3 is TGTGCCAGCAGCGCAGGATGGGGGGCCGGGGAGCTGTTTTTT.

This clonotype was seen repeatedly, ten times or more. The chain links TRBV11-1 to TRBJ2-2; D might be TRBD2 (6 bases). V was cut by 6 bases and J by 7 bases, with 24 bases left in between. The CDR3 has 17 amino acids. Germline lookup yields CDR1 SGHAT and CDR2 FQDESV (reference sequence). The CDR3 is CASSHTYLGLMVGELFF. In nucleotides, the CDR3 is TGTGCCAGCAGTCATACCTATTTGGGACTGATGGTCGGGGAGCTGTTTTTT.

This clonotype was picked up many times. The chain carries TRBV6-1 and TRBJ1-1; D is undetermined. V lost 8 bases to trimming and J lost 3 bases, with 13 bases between them. The CDR3 sequence is 13 residues long. Germline lookup yields CDR1 MNHNS and CDR2 SASEGT. The CDR3 nucleotides read TGTGCCAGCCGGGTCAACACGTACACTGAAGCTTTCTTT. Translation gives CASRVNTYTEAFF.

This clonotype has ten or more counts. The V and J genes are TRBV20-1 and TRBJ2-5; D ambiguous. Looked up from germline, CDR1 is DFQATT and CDR2 is SNEGSKA (reference sequence). The CDR3 extends over 12 amino acids. Trimming pared 6 bases from V and 4 bases from J, leaving 12 bases between. This CDR3 is CSAGLGPETQYF. CDR3 coding DNA: TGCAGTGCAGGCCTAGGGCCAGAGACCCAGTACTTC.

In its sample, this clonotype was seen many times. The J gene is TRBJ1-5, the V gene TRBV12-3 or TRBV12-4; a possible D gene is TRBD1 (5 bases). V lost 4 bases to trimming and J lost 9 bases, with 13 bases between them. The CDR3 covers 13 residues. The CDR3 loop reads CASSSPGAPPQHF. The CDR3 DNA reads as TGTGCCAGCAGTTCCCCCGGGGCCCCGCCCCAGCATTTT.

This clonotype was seen a few times. The chain is built from TRBV11-1 and TRBJ1-5, with 9 bases aligning to TRBD1. After removal of 1 base from V and 1 base from J, the junction contained 2 bases not matched to a gene. The V gene's germline CDR1 is SGHAT and CDR2 FQDESV (reference sequence). The CDR3 totals 16 residues. The CDR3 here is CASSLGGTGSNQPQHF. The DNA for the CDR3 is TGTGCCAGCAGCTTAGGAGGGACAGGGAGCAATCAGCCCCAGCATTTT. Full variable domain (missing parts from reference TRBV11-1 and TRBJ1-5): EAEVAQSPRYKITEKSQAVAFWCDPISGHATLYWYRQILGQGPELLVQFQDESVVDDSQLPKDRFSAERLKGVDSTLKIQPAELGDSAMYLCASSLGGTGSNQPQHFGDGTRLSIL.

This chain joins TRBV2 and TRBJ2-7; 12 positions agree with TRBD1. J gave up 4 bases and V 4 bases, and 11 bases lay outside the gene matches. The germline V gene encodes CDR1 SNHLY and CDR2 FYNNEI. The CDR3 consists of 17 residues. Here the CDR3 reads CASSGDFRDRGRYEQYF. For the CDR3, the DNA is TGTGCCAGCAGTGGGGATTTCCGGGACAGGGGGCGGTACGAGCAGTACTTC.

This chain joins TRBV25-1 and TRBJ2-7, with unresolved D. Germline loops: CDR1 MGHDK, CDR2 SYGVNS. This CDR3 comprises 18 residues. The ends were cut back, 4 bases at V and 1 base at J, with 23 bases in the middle. The CDR3 coding sequence is TGTGCCAGCAGTGGCCGCCCGGGCGGCGTCGCCCAATCCTACGAGCAGTACTTC. It is translated as CASSGRPGGVAQSYEQYF.

This clonotype was counted between two and nine times. The chain couples TRBV6-1 to TRBJ1-2, with 9 positions matching TRBD1. The CDR3 is 15 residues long. V shed 5 bases and J 5 bases; nucleotides not matched to a gene: 9. CDR1 is MNHNS and CDR2 is SASEGT in the germline V gene. The CDR3 DNA follows: TGTGCCAGCAGTCCACAGGGGGCGCGAGGTTATGGCTACACCTTC. Residues: CASSPQGARGYGYTF.

This clonotype has a count of ten or more. V and J are TRBV30 and TRBJ1-1; D is unclear. V lost 0 bases and J lost 4, with 18 bases in between. In germline, CDR1 is GTSNPN, CDR2 SVGIG (reference sequence). The CDR3 sequence is 16 residues long. The CDR3 DNA sequence: TGTGCCTGGAGTGTAATTGTGTGGGCGAAGGGCACTGAAGCTTTCTTT. It specifies CAWSVIVWAKGTEAFF.

The V and J genes are TRBV20-1 and TRBJ1-5; possibly TRBD1 for D (5 bases). Germline CDR1 DFQATT, CDR2 SNEGSKA (reference sequence). The V and J ends lost 6 bases and 7 bases respectively, with 19 bases between them. The CDR3 runs 14 residues. The CDR3 nucleotides are TGCAGTGCGACCAACTACAGGCCTCGGCAGCCCCAGCATTTT. It translates to CSATNYRPRQPQHF.

This clonotype was observed a few times. A junction boundary mismatches the germline segment, possibly from a read error. V and J are TRBV7-7 and TRBJ2-5; no definite D call. This CDR3 is built from 14 residues. Germline CDR1 and CDR2: SSHAT and FNYEAQ (reference sequence). The CDR3 DNA is TGTGCTAGCAGACCGTCCGGCATCCAAGAGACCCAGTACTTC. Amino acid sequence: CASRPSGIQETQYF.

The V call is TRBV18, the J call TRBJ1-1; no clear D. The V and J ends lost 2 bases and 4 bases respectively, with 11 bases between them. The germline V gene has CDR1 KGHSH and CDR2 LQKENI. This CDR3 has 14 amino acids. Here the CDR3 reads CASSPSDGSTEAFF. CDR3 in DNA: TGTGCCAGCTCACCATCGGACGGGAGCACTGAAGCTTTCTTT.